Reported below is one T cell receptor beta chain. No antigen is known for it. Primers included in the PCR were 60 Vbeta and 13 Jbeta primers. Profiled with immunoSEQ multiplex PCR; TCRdb holds only in-frame clones, not every one. In the table there are 120,000 or so clones, around four fifths of which are singletons. These data originate in a study of cytomegalovirus exposure and HLA in healthy donors. Study-level points and caveats: According to the study, 150 to 200 TCR beta chains were cytomegalovirus-associated. A later analysis showed that HLA-associated TCR beta chains had undergone more clonal expansion than equally common others. Most TCR sequences proved rare, with some public TCRs found in many donors.

Per germline, CDR1 KGHSH and CDR2 LQKENI. V was pared by 5 bases and J by 6 bases, with 14 bases of the junction left unmatched. The CDR3 is 16 residues long. This chain connects TRBV18 to TRBJ1-2, with 8 positions matching TRBD1. The clonotype comes from a man aged 25-45 years in good health and CMV-seropositive. The material sequenced was PBMCs. CDR3 in amino acids: CASSETGTGIRNGYTF. Written as DNA, the CDR3 is TGTGCCAGCTCAGAAACCGGGACAGGAATTCGGAATGGCTACACCTTC.